These T cell receptor beta chains were read from a single sample in a study of T-cell reconstitution after alpha-beta-depleted transplantation in children. One entry per CDR3 protein, called by TCRdb with MiXCR from the PCR reads. Of hundreds of thousands of distinct CDR3 sequences listed, about a tenth were seen once; the top ten hold over 25%. The sample was PBMCs, taken before TCRalphabeta/CD19-depleted stem cell transplant. The source of these receptors is a child in the first two years of life with acute myeloid leukemia, due to receive a stem cell transplant. CDR3s include the opening cysteine and the closing phenylalanine or tryptophan. D genes are given only for firm matches. Some rows have no size entry. The others give once, few or many, or a class for an expanded clone.

j_call d_call clone_size cdr3_length v_call cdr3_aa cdr3_nt
TRBJ1-3 NA many 16 TRBV9 CASSVDSGSSGNTIYF TGTGCCAGCAGCGTAGATTCAGGGAGCTCTGGAAACACCATATATTTT
TRBJ2-5 NA many 14 TRBV11-3 CASSLEAQQETQYF TGTGCCAGCAGCTTAGAGGCTCAGCAAGAGACCCAGTACTTC
TRBJ2-2 NA many 16 TRBV20-1 CSARDPVRGYTGELFF TGCAGTGCTAGAGATCCGGTCAGGGGCTATACCGGGGAGCTGTTTTTT
TRBJ1-2 NA many 14 TRBV6-1 CASRRGGHVLGYTF TGTGCCAGCAGGCGAGGGGGGCACGTATTGGGCTACACCTTC
TRBJ2-1 NA NA 14 TRBV25-1 CASSEALSYNEQFF TGTGCCAGCAGTGAGGCTTTGTCCTACAATGAGCAGTTCTTC
TRBJ2-5 NA many 15 TRBV9 CASSVVQGMRETQYF TGTGCCAGCAGCGTAGTCCAGGGGATGAGGGAGACCCAGTACTTC
TRBJ2-7 NA few 13 TRBV4-2 CASSQDSGPEQYF TGTGCCAGCAGCCAAGATTCGGGGCCCGAGCAGTACTTC
TRBJ2-1 TRBD2 many 15 TRBV7-8 CASSLRRELPGEQFF TGTGCCAGCAGCCTTAGGCGGGAGCTTCCCGGTGAGCAGTTCTTC
TRBJ1-5 NA many 13 TRBV6-1 CASRGVSGQPQHF TGTGCCAGTAGGGGGGTATCGGGACAGCCCCAGCATTTT
TRBJ2-5 NA many 15 TRBV29-1 CSVEDPVLGQETQYF TGCAGCGTTGAAGATCCCGTTCTGGGCCAAGAGACCCAGTACTTC
TRBJ1-6 NA NA 17 TRBV11-2 CASSLGVTVSYNSPLHF TGTGCCAGCAGCTTAGGAGTGACAGTATCCTATAATTCACCCCTCCACTTT
TRBJ2-3 NA NA 15 TRBV20-1 CSATTGPFGADTQYF TGCAGTGCTACCACGGGACCTTTTGGAGCAGATACGCAGTATTTT
TRBJ1-6 NA many 19 TRBV12-3/TRBV12-4 CASSLRDFFPSSYNSPLHF TGTGCCAGCAGTTTAAGGGATTTCTTCCCGAGCTCCTATAATTCACCCCTCCACTTT
TRBJ1-5 TRBD1 NA 16 TRBV6-5 CASSPLGTGLTQPQHF TGTGCCAGCAGCCCCTTGGGGACAGGGCTCACTCAGCCCCAGCATTTT
TRBJ2-3 NA many 14 TRBV6-1 CASTLTRGTDTQYF TGTGCCAGCACCTTGACTAGGGGCACAGATACGCAGTATTTT
TRBJ2-1 TRBD2 many 15 TRBV29-1 CSVEDWSGGLDEQFF TGCAGCGTTGAAGATTGGTCGGGAGGGCTCGATGAGCAGTTCTTC
TRBJ2-5 NA many 16 TRBV4-2 CASSQDNREGRDDQYF TGTGCCAGCAGCCAAGATAATAGAGAAGGTCGGGACGACCAGTACTTC
TRBJ2-3 NA many 14 TRBV12-3/TRBV12-4 CASSLAGLTDTQYF TGTGCCAGCAGTTTAGCGGGTCTCACAGATACGCAGTATTTT
TRBJ1-6 TRBD1 many 15 TRBV5-6 CASSSTGQGGGTLHF TGTGCCAGCAGCTCGACCGGACAGGGAGGGGGCACCCTCCACTTT
TRBJ2-3 NA many 15 TRBV28 CASTPLGVGTDTQYF TGTGCCAGCACTCCGCTCGGTGTAGGGACAGATACGCAGTATTTT
TRBJ2-3 NA many 14 TRBV6-1 CASSEDYFTDTQYF TGTGCCAGCAGTGAGGACTACTTCACAGATACGCAGTATTTT
TRBJ2-7 TRBD2 NA 15 TRBV29-1 CSVSELAGEPYEQYF TGCAGCGTCTCCGAACTAGCGGGCGAACCCTACGAGCAGTACTTC
TRBJ1-1 TRBD1 many 15 TRBV7-9 CASSLWDSPGIEAFF TGTGCCAGCAGCTTATGGGACAGTCCCGGCATTGAAGCTTTCTTT
TRBJ2-7 NA many 14 TRBV20-1 CSARDPNWIGEQYF TGCAGTGCTAGAGATCCCAACTGGATAGGCGAGCAGTACTTC
TRBJ1-1 NA many 13 TRBV6-1 CASLIAVGTEAFF TGTGCCAGCCTTATAGCGGTCGGCACTGAAGCTTTCTTT
TRBJ2-1 TRBD2 many 15 TRBV7-2 CASSLVAGGDNEQFF TGTGCCAGCAGCTTAGTTGCGGGAGGGGACAATGAGCAGTTCTTC
TRBJ1-1 NA many 15 TRBV12-3/TRBV12-4 CASSLAGGGVTEAFF TGTGCCAGCAGTTTAGCCGGCGGGGGCGTCACTGAAGCTTTCTTT
TRBJ2-1 NA many 13 TRBV15 CATSRDVGDEQFF TGTGCCACCAGCAGAGATGTAGGCGATGAGCAGTTCTTC
TRBJ1-1 NA many 12 TRBV30 CAWSAGMSEAFF TGTGCCTGGAGTGCAGGGATGTCTGAAGCTTTCTTT
TRBJ2-2 NA NA 15 TRBV10-3 CAISESHTNTGELFF TGTGCCATCAGTGAGTCGCATACGAACACCGGGGAGCTGTTTTTT
TRBJ1-1 NA many 16 TRBV9 CARRRPARSLNTEAFF TGTGCCAGAAGACGACCTGCTCGATCCCTGAACACTGAAGCTTTCTTT
TRBJ1-2 TRBD1 many 13 TRBV12-3/TRBV12-4 CASSSRTGLGYTF TGTGCCAGCAGTTCACGGACAGGGCTAGGCTACACCTTC
TRBJ2-5 TRBD2 many 17 TRBV27 CASSQGSPSGTWETQYF TGTGCCAGCAGCCAAGGTTCTCCTAGCGGAACCTGGGAGACCCAGTACTTC
TRBJ2-5 NA many 12 TRBV29-1 CSAGDSQETQYF TGCAGCGCGGGGGACAGCCAAGAGACCCAGTACTTC
TRBJ2-7 NA many 14 TRBV6-5 CASSYELRGYEQYF TGTGCCAGCAGTTACGAGTTGAGGGGGTACGAGCAGTACTTC
TRBJ2-2 NA many 12 TRBV30 CAWVQGAGELFF TGTGCCTGGGTGCAGGGAGCGGGGGAGCTGTTTTTT
TRBJ2-3 TRBD2 NA 16 TRBV7-9 CASSSGTSGMGDTQYF TGTGCCAGCAGCTCCGGGACTAGCGGGATGGGAGATACGCAGTATTTT
TRBJ2-7 NA many 14 TRBV27 CASSLVGGVYEQYF TGTGCCAGCAGTCTAGTGGGTGGTGTATACGAGCAGTACTTC
TRBJ1-1 NA many 13 TRBV29-1 CSVRRGADTEAFF TGCAGCGTTAGACGGGGCGCGGACACTGAAGCTTTCTTT
TRBJ1-2 NA NA 15 TRBV6-2/TRBV6-3 CASSSGTLPPGGYTF TGTGCCAGCAGTTCCGGGACACTACCCCCGGGAGGCTACACCTTC
TRBJ2-3 TRBD2 many 16 TRBV12-3/TRBV12-4 CASSLRAGAGQDTQYF TGTGCCAGCAGTTTACGAGCGGGGGCCGGCCAAGATACGCAGTATTTT
TRBJ2-3 TRBD2 few 15 TRBV29-1 CSVALAGGPTDTQYF TGCAGCGTTGCCTTAGCGGGAGGGCCGACAGATACGCAGTATTTT
TRBJ1-1 NA many 14 TRBV6-5 CASSYSGMNTEAFF TGTGCCAGCAGTTACTCAGGGATGAACACTGAAGCTTTCTTT